These 15 T cell receptor beta chains were sequenced from one sample in a study of shared clonotypes between healthy human individuals. Libraries were prepared by immunoSEQ multiplex PCR; TCRdb keeps only in-frame clonotypes and omits some of them. The table includes about 1 million clones, approximately 68% detected once. Input material: memory CD4+ T cells sorted from blood. Regarding subset: CD45RA-negative fraction. Every receptor here comes from a young man in good health.

The rearrangement links TRBV5-4 to TRBJ2-4, with D possibly matching TRBD1 (5 bases). The CDR3 length is 13 residues. Trimming stripped 3 bases from V and 8 bases from J, with 12 bases between. Germline-derived CDR1 and CDR2 are SGHNT and YYREEE (reference sequence). The CDR3 reads CASSSTAGDIQYF. CDR3 nucleotides: TGTGCCAGCAGCTCGACAGCCGGAGACATTCAGTACTTC. The complete variable domain, with remaining parts taken from reference TRBV5-4 and TRBJ2-4, reads ETGVTQSPTHLIKTRGQQVTLRCSSQSGHNTVSWYQQALGQGPQFIFQYYREEENGRGNFPPRFSGLQFPNYSSELNVNALELDDSALYLCASSSTAGDIQYFGAGTRLSVL.

The V and J genes are TRBV6-5 and TRBJ2-7, with TRBD2 matching 9 bases. Trimming took 4 bases from V and 5 from J; bases not matched to a gene: 6. There are 14 residues in the CDR3. Looked up from germline, CDR1 is MNHEY and CDR2 is SVGAGI. CDR3 sequence: CASSSAGGPDEQYF. CDR3 bases: TGTGCCAGCAGTTCCGCGGGAGGGCCGGACGAGCAGTACTTC.

The chain employs TRBV30 and TRBJ1-1, with TRBD1 as a possible D gene (6 bases). The V end was cut by 2 bases, the J end by 0 bases, with 10 bases between. Germline loops: CDR1 GTSNPN, CDR2 SVGIG (reference sequence). The CDR3 contains 14 residues. CDR3 sequence (DNA): TGTGCCTGGAGTCTAGGACAGATGAACACTGAAGCTTTCTTT. It specifies CAWSLGQMNTEAFF.

The chain carries TRBV5-4 and TRBJ2-7; 7 nucleotides line up with TRBD2. The CDR3 runs to 15 residues. The germline gives CDR1 SGHNT, CDR2 YYREEE (reference sequence). V was clipped by 4 bases and J by 5 bases; unmatched bases: 12. The CDR3 DNA reads as TGTGCCAGCAGCCAAGTGGGACGGGGGGTGGACGAGCAGTACTTC. The encoded protein is CASSQVGRGVDEQYF.

This clone was seen repeatedly, ten times or more. This chain joins TRBV30 and TRBJ1-5; D gene uncertain. The V end lost 2 bases, the J end lost 6 bases, and 11 bases lay between the germline ends. The CDR3 contains 13 residues. The germline gives CDR1 GTSNPN, CDR2 SVGIG (reference sequence). As DNA, the CDR3 is TGTGCCTGGAGTAAGGGTTCGGTTCAGCCCCAGCATTTT. It specifies CAWSKGSVQPQHF.

This clone showed up just a few times. The chain carries TRBV10-3 and TRBJ1-5, with no clear D. The V and J ends lost 3 bases and 6 bases respectively, with 6 bases between them. Per the germline V gene, CDR1 is ENHRY and CDR2 is SYGVKD. The CDR3 is 12 residues long. CDR3 protein: CAISESAQPQHF. CDR3 bases: TGTGCCATCAGTGAAAGTGCTCAGCCCCAGCATTTT.

In its sample, this clone was seen a few times. The rearrangement uses TRBV30 and TRBJ2-3; D is undetermined. The CDR3 runs to 12 residues. The V gene's germline CDR1 is GTSNPN and CDR2 SVGIG (reference sequence). The V gene lost 0 bases and the J gene lost 4 bases, with 5 bases spanning the gap. The CDR3 nucleotides read TGTGCCTGGAGTGTTACCCCAGATACGCAGTATTTT. Translated: CAWSVTPDTQYF. The full variable domain, with the rest looked up from reference TRBV30 and TRBJ2-3, is SQTIHQWPATLVQPVGSPLSLECTVEGTSNPNLYWYRQAAGRGLQLLFYSVGIGQISSEVPQNLSASRPQDRQFILSSKKLLLSDSGFYLCAWSVTPDTQYFGPGTRLTVL.

The chain carries TRBV4-3 and TRBJ2-3; 7 bases line up with TRBD2. Trimming took 1 base from V and 4 from J; bases not matched to a gene: 5. CDR3 length: 15 amino acids. Germline V gives CDR1 LGHNA, CDR2 YSLEER. CDR3 DNA sequence: TGCGCCAGCAGCCAAGTGGGCGGGAGCGCAGATACGCAGTATTTT. The encoded protein is CASSQVGGSADTQYF.

The chain couples TRBV7-8 to TRBJ2-7, with TRBD1 matching over 10 bases. This CDR3 is built from 15 residues. After removal of 3 bases from V and 7 bases from J, the junction contained 9 bases not matched to a gene. The germline V gene has CDR1 SGHVS and CDR2 FQNEAQ. CDR3 nucleotides: TGTGCCAGCAGCTTCACCGGGACAGGGGTTGGGGAGCAGTACTTC. Amino acids: CASSFTGTGVGEQYF.

The chain has TRBV2 and TRBJ2-1, with 8 bases that match TRBD1. This CDR3 has 16 amino acids. CDR1 SNHLY and CDR2 FYNNEI come from the germline V gene. Trimming took 5 bases from V and 7 from J; bases not matched to a gene: 13. CDR3: CASSRATIRGPNEQFF. CDR3 DNA: TGTGCCAGCAGTAGGGCCACAATCAGGGGGCCGAATGAGCAGTTCTTC.

The chain joins TRBV10-3 to TRBJ1-1; D not certain. The CDR3 covers 13 residues. The germline V gene encodes CDR1 ENHRY and CDR2 SYGVKD. Trimming removed 4 bases from V and 5 bases from J, with 11 bases in between. CDR3 amino acids: CAISGYGETEAFF. Written as DNA, the CDR3 is TGTGCCATCAGTGGGTACGGAGAAACTGAAGCTTTCTTT.

The rearrangement links TRBV18 to TRBJ1-1; the match to TRBD1 covers 9 bases. J was trimmed by 7 bases and V by 5 bases; bases with no gene match: 5. This CDR3 contains 13 residues. Germline V gives CDR1 KGHSH, CDR2 LQKENI. The CDR3 DNA follows: TGTGCCAGCTCATACGGACAGGGGAGTGAAGCTTTCTTT. Translation gives CASSYGQGSEAFF.

The gene calls are TRBV27 and TRBJ1-2; D is possibly TRBD1 (6 bases). CDR3 size: 14 residues. Trimming cost V 8 bases and J 2 bases, with 15 bases left between them. Germline lookup yields CDR1 MNHEY and CDR2 SMNVEV (reference sequence). The CDR3 protein is CASGPGTLNYGYTF. The CDR3 DNA reads TGTGCCAGCGGCCCCGGGACACTGAACTATGGCTACACCTTC.

The V call is TRBV6-5, the J call TRBJ1-1, with a tentative D call TRBD1 (5 bases). This CDR3 region has 12 residues. Germline V gene data show CDR1 as MNHEY and CDR2 as SVGAGI. The V and J ends lost 5 bases and 10 bases respectively, with 14 bases between them. CDR3 nucleotides: TGTGCCAGCAGTAGGGGTAGGGGCAGAGCTTTCTTT. Its translation is CASSRGRGRAFF.

The chain combines TRBV30 with TRBJ1-6; D perhaps matches TRBD1 (6 bases). Germline CDR1 GTSNPN, CDR2 SVGIG (reference sequence). Trimming took 5 bases from V and 7 from J, leaving 12 bases between them. This CDR3 comprises 13 residues. CDR3 region: CAWEGGPNSPLHF. The CDR3, as DNA: TGTGCCTGGGAGGGGGGACCCAATTCACCCCTCCACTTT.